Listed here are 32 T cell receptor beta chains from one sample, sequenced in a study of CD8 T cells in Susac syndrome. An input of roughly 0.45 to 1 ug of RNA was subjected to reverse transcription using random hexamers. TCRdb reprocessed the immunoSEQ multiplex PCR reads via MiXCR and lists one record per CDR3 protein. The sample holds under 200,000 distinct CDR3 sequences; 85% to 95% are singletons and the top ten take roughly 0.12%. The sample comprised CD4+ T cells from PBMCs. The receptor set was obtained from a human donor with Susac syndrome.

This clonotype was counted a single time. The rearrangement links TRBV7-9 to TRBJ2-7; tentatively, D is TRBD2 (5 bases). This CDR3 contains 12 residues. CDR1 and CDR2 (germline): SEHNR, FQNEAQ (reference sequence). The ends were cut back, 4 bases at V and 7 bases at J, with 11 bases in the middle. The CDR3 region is CASSSVGGEQYF. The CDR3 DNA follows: TGTGCCAGCAGCTCCGTTGGCGGGGAGCAGTACTTC.

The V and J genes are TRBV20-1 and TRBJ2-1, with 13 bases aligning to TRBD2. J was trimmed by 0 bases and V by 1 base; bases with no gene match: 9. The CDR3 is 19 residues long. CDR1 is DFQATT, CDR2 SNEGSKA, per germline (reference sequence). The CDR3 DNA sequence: TGCAGTGCTAGAGTCGCCGGGACTAGCGGGAAGAGCTCCTACAATGAGCAGTTCTTC. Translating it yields CSARVAGTSGKSSYNEQFF.

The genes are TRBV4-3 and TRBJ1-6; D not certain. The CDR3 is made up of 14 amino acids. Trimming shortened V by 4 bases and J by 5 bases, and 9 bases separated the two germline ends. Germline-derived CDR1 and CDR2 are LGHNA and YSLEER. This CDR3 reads CASSPEEDNSPLHF. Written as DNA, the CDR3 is TGCGCCAGCAGCCCAGAGGAGGATAATTCACCCCTCCACTTT.

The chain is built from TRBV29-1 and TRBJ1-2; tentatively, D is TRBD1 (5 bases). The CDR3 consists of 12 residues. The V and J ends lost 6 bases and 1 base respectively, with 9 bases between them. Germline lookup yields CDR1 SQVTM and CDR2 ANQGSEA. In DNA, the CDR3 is TGCAGCGTAGACAGCTTTAACTATGGCTACACCTTC. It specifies CSVDSFNYGYTF.

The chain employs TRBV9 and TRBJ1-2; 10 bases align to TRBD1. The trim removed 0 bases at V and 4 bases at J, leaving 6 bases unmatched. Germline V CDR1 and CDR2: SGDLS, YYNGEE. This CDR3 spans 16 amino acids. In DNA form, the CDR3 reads TGTGCCAGCAGCGTAGCCCCGGACAGGGGGGTCTATGGCTACACCTTC. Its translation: CASSVAPDRGVYGYTF.

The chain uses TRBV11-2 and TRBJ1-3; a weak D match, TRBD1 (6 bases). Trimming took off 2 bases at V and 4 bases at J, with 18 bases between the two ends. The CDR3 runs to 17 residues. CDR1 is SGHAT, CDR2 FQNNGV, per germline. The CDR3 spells CASSLLRTARAGNTIYF. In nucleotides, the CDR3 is TGTGCCAGCAGCTTACTACGGACAGCCCGTGCGGGAAACACCATATATTTT. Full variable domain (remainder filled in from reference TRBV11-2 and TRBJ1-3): EAGVAQSPRYKIIEKRQSVAFWCNPISGHATLYWYQQILGQGPKLLIQFQNNGVVDDSQLPKDRFSAERLKGVDSTLKIQPAKLEDSAVYLCASSLLRTARAGNTIYFGEGSWLTVV.

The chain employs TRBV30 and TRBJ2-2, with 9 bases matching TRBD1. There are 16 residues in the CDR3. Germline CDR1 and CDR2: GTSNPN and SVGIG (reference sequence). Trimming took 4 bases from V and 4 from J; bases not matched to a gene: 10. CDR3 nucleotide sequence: TGTGCCTGGAATAGAGGGACAGGGCTTAGCACCGGGGAGCTGTTTTTT. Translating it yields CAWNRGTGLSTGELFF.

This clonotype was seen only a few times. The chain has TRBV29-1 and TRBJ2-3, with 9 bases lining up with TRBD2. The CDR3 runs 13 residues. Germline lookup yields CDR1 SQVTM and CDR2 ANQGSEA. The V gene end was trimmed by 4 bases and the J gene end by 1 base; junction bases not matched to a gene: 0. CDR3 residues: CSVASGGTDTQYF. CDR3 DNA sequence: TGCAGCGTTGCTAGCGGGGGCACAGATACGCAGTATTTT.

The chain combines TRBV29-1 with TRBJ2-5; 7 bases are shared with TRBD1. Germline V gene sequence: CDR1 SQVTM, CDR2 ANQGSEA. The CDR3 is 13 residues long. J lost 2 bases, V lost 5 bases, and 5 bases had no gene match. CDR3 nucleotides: TGCAGCGTTACCGGGACAGAACAAGAGACCCAGTACTTC. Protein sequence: CSVTGTEQETQYF.

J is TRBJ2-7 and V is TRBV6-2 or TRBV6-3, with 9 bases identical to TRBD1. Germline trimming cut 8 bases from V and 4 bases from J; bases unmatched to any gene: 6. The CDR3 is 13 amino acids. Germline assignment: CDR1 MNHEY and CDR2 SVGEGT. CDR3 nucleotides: TGTGCCAGCCAAACAGGGGGCTCGTACGAGCAGTACTTC. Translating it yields CASQTGGSYEQYF.

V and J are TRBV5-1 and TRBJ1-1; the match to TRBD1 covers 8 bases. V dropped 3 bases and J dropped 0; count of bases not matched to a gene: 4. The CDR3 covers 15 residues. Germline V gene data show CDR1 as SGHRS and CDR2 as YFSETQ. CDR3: CASSYGQGMNTEAFF. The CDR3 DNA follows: TGCGCCAGCAGCTACGGACAGGGCATGAACACTGAAGCTTTCTTT.

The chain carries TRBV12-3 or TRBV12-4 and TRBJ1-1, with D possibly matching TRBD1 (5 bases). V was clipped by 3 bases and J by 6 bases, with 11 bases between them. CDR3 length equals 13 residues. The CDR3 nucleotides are TGTGCCAGCAGTTTTCGACAGTCACCTGAAGCTTTCTTT. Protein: CASSFRQSPEAFF.

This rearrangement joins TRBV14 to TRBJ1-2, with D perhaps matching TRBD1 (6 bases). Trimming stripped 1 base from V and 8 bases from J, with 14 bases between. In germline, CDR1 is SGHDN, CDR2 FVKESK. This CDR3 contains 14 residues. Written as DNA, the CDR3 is TGTGCCAGCAGCCAAGCGGGAAGACAGGTCGGCTACACCTTC. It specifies CASSQAGRQVGYTF.

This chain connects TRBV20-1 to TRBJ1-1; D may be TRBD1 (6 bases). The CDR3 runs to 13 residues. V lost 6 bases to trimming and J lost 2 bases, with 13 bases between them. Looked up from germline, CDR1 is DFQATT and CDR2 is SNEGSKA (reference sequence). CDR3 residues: CSAPQGSNTEAFF. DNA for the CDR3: TGCAGTGCACCGCAGGGGAGTAACACTGAAGCTTTCTTT.

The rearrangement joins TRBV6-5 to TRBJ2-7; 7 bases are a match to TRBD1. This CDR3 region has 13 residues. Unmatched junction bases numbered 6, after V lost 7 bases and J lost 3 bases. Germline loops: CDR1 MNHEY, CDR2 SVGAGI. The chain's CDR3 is CASTQGDSYEQYF. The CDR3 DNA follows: TGTGCCAGCACCCAGGGGGACAGCTACGAGCAGTACTTC.

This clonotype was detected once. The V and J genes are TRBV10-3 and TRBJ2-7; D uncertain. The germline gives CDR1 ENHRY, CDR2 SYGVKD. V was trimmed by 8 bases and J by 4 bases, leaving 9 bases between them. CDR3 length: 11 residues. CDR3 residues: CAIGTLYEQYF. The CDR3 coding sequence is TGTGCCATCGGAACCTTGTACGAGCAGTACTTC.

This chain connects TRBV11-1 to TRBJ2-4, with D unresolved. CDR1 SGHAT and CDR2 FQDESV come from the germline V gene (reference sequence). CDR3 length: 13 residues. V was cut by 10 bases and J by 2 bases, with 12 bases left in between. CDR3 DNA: TGTGCCACGTCCGGACGGTCCAAAAACATTCAGTACTTC. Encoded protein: CATSGRSKNIQYF.

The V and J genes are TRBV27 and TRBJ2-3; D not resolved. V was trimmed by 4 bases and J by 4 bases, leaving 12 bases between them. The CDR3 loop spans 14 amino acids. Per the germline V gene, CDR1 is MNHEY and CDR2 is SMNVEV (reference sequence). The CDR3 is CASSSKTWADTQYF. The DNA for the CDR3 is TGTGCCAGCAGTTCCAAAACCTGGGCAGATACGCAGTATTTT.

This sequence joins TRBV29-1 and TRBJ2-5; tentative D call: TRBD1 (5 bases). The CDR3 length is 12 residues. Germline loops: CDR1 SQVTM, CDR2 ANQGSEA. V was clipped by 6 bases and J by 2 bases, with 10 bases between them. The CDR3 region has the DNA TGCAGCGTAGGAAGACAGCAAGAGACCCAGTACTTC. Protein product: CSVGRQQETQYF.

CDR3 residues: CASSDSSGEQYF. The CDR3 coding sequence is TGTGCCAGCAGCGACTCGTCTGGGGAGCAGTACTTC. The V and J genes are TRBV6-5 and TRBJ2-7; D gene ambiguous. The germline gives CDR1 MNHEY, CDR2 SVGAGI. The CDR3 totals 12 residues. Deletions cut 6 bases from V and 7 bases from J, with 13 bases between.

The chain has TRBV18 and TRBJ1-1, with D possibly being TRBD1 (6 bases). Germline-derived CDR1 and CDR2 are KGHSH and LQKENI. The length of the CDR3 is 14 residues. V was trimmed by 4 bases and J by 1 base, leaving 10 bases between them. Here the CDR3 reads CASSRPQGNTEAFF. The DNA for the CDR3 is TGTGCCAGCTCACGACCACAGGGGAACACTGAAGCTTTCTTT. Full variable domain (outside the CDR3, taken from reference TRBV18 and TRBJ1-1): NAGVMQNPRHLVRRRGQEARLRCSPMKGHSHVYWYRQLPEEGLKFMVYLQKENIIDESGMPKERFSAEFPKEGPSILRIQQVVRGDSAAYFCASSRPQGNTEAFFGQGTRLTVV.

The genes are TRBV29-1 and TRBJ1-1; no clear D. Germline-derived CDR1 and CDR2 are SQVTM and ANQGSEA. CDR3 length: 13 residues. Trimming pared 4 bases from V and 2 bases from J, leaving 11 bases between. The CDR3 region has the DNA TGCAGCGTTGTGCGGCAGGTCAACACTGAAGCTTTCTTT. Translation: CSVVRQVNTEAFF.

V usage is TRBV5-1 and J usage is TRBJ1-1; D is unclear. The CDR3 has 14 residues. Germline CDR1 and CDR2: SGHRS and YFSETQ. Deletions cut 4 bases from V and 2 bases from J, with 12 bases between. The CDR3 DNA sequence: TGCGCCAGCAGCCCGAGTCTCGACAACACTGAAGCTTTCTTT. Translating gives CASSPSLDNTEAFF.

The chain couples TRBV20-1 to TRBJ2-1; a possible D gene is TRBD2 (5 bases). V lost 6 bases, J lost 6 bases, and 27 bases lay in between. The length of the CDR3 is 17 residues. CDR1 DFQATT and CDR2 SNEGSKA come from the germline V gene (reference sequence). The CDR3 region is CSAQPADRASLPNEQFF. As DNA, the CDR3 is TGCAGTGCGCAACCCGCTGATCGGGCTAGCCTCCCCAATGAGCAGTTCTTC.

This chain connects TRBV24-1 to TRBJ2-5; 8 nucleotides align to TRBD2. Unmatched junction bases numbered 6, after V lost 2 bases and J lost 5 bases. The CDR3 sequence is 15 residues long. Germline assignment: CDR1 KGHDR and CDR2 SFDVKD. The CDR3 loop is CATSDSLAGKETQYF. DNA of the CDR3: TGTGCCACCAGTGATTCCTTAGCGGGGAAGGAGACCCAGTACTTC.

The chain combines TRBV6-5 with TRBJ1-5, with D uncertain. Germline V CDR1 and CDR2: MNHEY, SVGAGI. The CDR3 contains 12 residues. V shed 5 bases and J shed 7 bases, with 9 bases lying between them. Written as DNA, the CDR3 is TGTGCCAGCAGTGCCACTTTGCAGCCCCAGCATTTT. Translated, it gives CASSATLQPQHF.

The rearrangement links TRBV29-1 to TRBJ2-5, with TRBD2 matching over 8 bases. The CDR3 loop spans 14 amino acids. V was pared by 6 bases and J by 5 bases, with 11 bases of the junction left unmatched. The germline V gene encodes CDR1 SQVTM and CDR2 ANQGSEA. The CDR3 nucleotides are TGCAGCGTGGGATCGGGGGGGCCGGAGGAGACCCAGTACTTC. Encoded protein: CSVGSGGPEETQYF.

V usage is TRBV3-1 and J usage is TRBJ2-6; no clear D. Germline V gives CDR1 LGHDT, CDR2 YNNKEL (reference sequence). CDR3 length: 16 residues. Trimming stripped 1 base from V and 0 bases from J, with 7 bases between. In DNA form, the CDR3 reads TGTGCCAGCAGCCAAGGGCGGACCTCTGGGGCCAACGTCCTGACTTTC. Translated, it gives CASSQGRTSGANVLTF. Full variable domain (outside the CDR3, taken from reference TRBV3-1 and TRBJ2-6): DTAVSQTPKYLVTQMGNDKSIKCEQNLGHDTMYWYKQDSKKFLKIMFSYNNKELIINETVPNRFSPKSPDKAHLNLHINSLELGDSAVYFCASSQGRTSGANVLTFGAGSRLTVL.

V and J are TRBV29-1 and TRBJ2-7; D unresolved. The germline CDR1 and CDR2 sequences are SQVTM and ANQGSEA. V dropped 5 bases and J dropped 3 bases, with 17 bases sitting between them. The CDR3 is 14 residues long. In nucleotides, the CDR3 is TGCAGCGTTACCTCGCCAGGTCCCGACTACGAGCAGTACTTC. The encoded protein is CSVTSPGPDYEQYF.

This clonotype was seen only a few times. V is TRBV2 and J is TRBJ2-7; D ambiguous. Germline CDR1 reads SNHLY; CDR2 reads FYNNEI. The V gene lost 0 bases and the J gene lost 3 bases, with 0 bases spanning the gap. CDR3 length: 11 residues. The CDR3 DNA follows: TGTGCCAGCAGTGAAGCCTACGAGCAGTACTTC. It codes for CASSEAYEQYF.

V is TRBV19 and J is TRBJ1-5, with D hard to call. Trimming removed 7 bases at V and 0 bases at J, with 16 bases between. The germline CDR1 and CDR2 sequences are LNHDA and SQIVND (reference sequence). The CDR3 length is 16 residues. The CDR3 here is CASTSGPRNSNQPQHF. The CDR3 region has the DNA TGTGCCAGTACCTCTGGGCCAAGGAATAGCAATCAGCCCCAGCATTTT. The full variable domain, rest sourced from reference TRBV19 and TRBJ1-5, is DGGITQSPKYLFRKEGQNVTLSCEQNLNHDAMYWYRQDPGQGLRLIYYSQIVNDFQKGDIAEGYSVSREKKESFPLTVTSAQKNPTAFYLCASTSGPRNSNQPQHFGDGTRLSIL.

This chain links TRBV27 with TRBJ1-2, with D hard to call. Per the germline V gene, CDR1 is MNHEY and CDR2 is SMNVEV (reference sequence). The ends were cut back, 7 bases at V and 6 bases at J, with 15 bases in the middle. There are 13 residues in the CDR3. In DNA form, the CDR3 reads TGTGCCAGCAAGATCGGCGTGGGTCATGGCTACACCTTC. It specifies CASKIGVGHGYTF.